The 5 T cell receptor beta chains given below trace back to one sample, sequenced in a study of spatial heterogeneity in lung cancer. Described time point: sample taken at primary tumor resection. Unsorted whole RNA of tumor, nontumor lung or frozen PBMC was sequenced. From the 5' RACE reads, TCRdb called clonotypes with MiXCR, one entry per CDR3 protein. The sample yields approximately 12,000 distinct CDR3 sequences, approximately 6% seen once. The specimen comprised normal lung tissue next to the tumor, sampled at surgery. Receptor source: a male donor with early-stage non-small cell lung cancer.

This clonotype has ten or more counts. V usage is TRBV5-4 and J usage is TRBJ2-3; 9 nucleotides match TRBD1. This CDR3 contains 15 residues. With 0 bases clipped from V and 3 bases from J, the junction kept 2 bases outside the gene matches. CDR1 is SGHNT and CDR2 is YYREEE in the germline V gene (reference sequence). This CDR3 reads CASSLAGQGTDTQYF. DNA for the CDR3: TGTGCCAGCAGCTTGGCGGGACAGGGTACAGATACGCAGTATTTT.

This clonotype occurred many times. This chain's CDR3 is CSAARPGSSYEQYF. The CDR3 DNA reads TGCAGTGCTGCCAGACCGGGCAGTTCCTACGAGCAGTACTTC. The chain has TRBV20-1 and TRBJ2-7; D is undetermined. Germline lookup yields CDR1 DFQATT and CDR2 SNEGSKA (reference sequence). CDR3 length equals 14 residues. V lost 5 bases and J lost 1, with 15 bases in between.

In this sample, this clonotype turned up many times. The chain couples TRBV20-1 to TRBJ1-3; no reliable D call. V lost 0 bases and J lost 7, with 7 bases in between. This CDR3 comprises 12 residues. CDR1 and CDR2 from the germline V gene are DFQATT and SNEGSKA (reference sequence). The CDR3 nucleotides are TGCAGTGCTAGAGAGGGTTCGAACACCATATATTTT. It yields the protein CSAREGSNTIYF.

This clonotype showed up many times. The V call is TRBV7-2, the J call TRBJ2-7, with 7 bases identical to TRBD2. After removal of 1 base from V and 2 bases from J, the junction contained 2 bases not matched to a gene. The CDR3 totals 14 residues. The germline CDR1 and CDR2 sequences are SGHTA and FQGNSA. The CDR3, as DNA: TGTGCCAGCAGCTTAGGCCTAGCGGCCTACGAGCAGTACTTC. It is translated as CASSLGLAAYEQYF. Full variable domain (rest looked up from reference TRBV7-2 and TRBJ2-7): GAGVSQSPSNKVTEKGKDVELRCDPISGHTALYWYRQSLGQGLEFLIYFQGNSAPDKSGLPSDRFSAERTGGSVSTLTIQRTQQEDSAVYLCASSLGLAAYEQYFGPGTRLTVT.

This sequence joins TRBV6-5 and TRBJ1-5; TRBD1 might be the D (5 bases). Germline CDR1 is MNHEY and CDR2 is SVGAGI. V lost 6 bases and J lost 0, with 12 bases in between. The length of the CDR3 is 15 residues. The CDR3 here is CASRLRAYSNQPQHF. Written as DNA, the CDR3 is TGTGCCAGCAGGCTCAGGGCCTATAGCAATCAGCCCCAGCATTTT.